This T cell receptor (beta chain) is from a study of blood T cell repertoires in COVID-19. As for the study in general: T cells, B-cell-depleted T cells, or PBMCs supplied cDNA or gDNA.

The authors' processing: Scientists estimated how many nucleated cells there were by amplifying reference gene primers. TCRdb keeps only in-frame clones here, not all; method: immunoSEQ multiplex PCR. The D gene and trimming were derived from the DNA, and the V and J assignments and clone size from that table. The data show over 70,000 clones, with almost 85% seen just once and roughly 10% held by the top ten. Germline V CDR1 and CDR2: LGHNA, YSLEER. The CDR3 is 14 residues long. V dropped 1 base and J dropped 4 bases, with 10 bases sitting between them. The rearrangement uses TRBV4-3 and TRBJ1-2; D gene ambiguous. The sequenced material came from peripheral blood. The sequence was collected from a man aged 60 to 69 with acute or convalescent COVID-19. The CDR3 region is CASSQVGEGYGYTF. The DNA of the CDR3 is TGCGCCAGCAGCCAAGTCGGGGAAGGCTATGGCTACACCTTC.